This T cell receptor (beta chain) was identified in a study of technical replicates of blood from four donors. Profiled with immunoSEQ multiplex PCR; TCRdb holds only in-frame clones, not every one. This sample carries tens of thousands of clones, 90% to 95% of them seen once, and the ten largest clones take 0.24%. The germline gives CDR1 MDHEN, CDR2 SYDVKM. The CDR3 covers 15 residues. Deletions cut 3 bases from V and 2 bases from J, with 14 bases between. This receptor was obtained from a human donor in good health. Sequencing was carried out using T cells isolated from PBMCs. V usage is TRBV28 and J usage is TRBJ2-7; D perhaps matches TRBD2 (5 bases). The CDR3 DNA is TGTGCCAGCAGTTTTGAGGGCTTATATCCCTACGAGCAGTACTTC. This codes for CASSFEGLYPYEQYF.